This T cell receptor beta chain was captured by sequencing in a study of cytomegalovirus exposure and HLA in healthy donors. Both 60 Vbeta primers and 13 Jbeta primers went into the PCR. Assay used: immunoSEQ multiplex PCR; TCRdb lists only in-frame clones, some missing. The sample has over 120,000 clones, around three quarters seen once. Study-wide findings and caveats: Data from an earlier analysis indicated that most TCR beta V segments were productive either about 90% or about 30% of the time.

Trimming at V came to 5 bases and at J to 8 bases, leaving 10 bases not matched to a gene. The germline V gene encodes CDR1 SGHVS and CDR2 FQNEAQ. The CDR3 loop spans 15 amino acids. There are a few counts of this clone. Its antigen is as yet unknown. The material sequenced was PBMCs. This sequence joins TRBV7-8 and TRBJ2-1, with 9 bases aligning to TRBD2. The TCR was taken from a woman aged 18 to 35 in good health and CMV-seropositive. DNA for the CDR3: TGTGCCAGCAGCGCAAGAACCGGGACTAGCTATGAGCAGTTCTTC. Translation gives CASSARTGTSYEQFF.